A selection of T cell receptor beta chains follows, all from one sample in a study of blood T cell repertoires in COVID-19. Profiled with immunoSEQ multiplex PCR; TCRdb holds only in-frame clones, not every one. The data show fewer than 65,000 clones, 75% to 90% seen once. Input material: peripheral blood. These receptors originate from a man aged 30-40 years with COVID-19, enrolled during active disease. Each CDR3 is given with its conserved first and last residue. A D gene is named only where the DNA matches it firmly. Some rows mark clone size as missing; the rest say once, few, many or name a class of expanded clone.

DNA | CDR3 | length | J | D | size | V
TGCAGCGTCCTACAGGGGTTGAACACTGAAGCTTTCTTT | CSVLQGLNTEAFF | 13 | TRBJ1-1 | TRBD1 | . | TRBV29-1
TGTGCCAGCAGAACGACAGGAATCGGTCTCTATGGCTACACCTTC | CASRTTGIGLYGYTF | 15 | TRBJ1-2 | . | . | TRBV28
TGTGCCAGCAGCCAAGAGTGGCGGGACAGGGGAAACACCATATATTTT | CASSQEWRDRGNTIYF | 16 | TRBJ1-3 | TRBD1 | once | TRBV14
TGTGCCAGCAGTTGGATCAGGGGGCAAGAAGCTTTCTTT | CASSWIRGQEAFF | 13 | TRBJ1-1 | TRBD1 | . | TRBV12-3/TRBV12-4
TGTGCCAGCTCAATTACAGGGGATGGATTCTACGAGCAGTACTTC | CASSITGDGFYEQYF | 15 | TRBJ2-7 | TRBD1 | . | TRBV18
TGTGCCAGCAGCCGGGTAGGATTAGCAAAAGAGCAGTACTTC | CASSRVGLAKEQYF | 14 | TRBJ2-7 | . | . | TRBV27
TGTGCCAGCAGTCCGCCGGGACAGGGCGGCGATACGCAGTATTTT | CASSPPGQGGDTQYF | 15 | TRBJ2-3 | TRBD1 | . | TRBV6-5
TGTGCCAGTAAAGGCAGGGGGTCCTACGAGCAGTACTTC | CASKGRGSYEQYF | 13 | TRBJ2-7 | TRBD1 | once | TRBV19
TGTGCCAGCCGGGACAGGGGGCATTACGAGCAGTACTTC | CASRDRGHYEQYF | 13 | TRBJ2-7 | TRBD1 | . | TRBV5-8
TGTGCCAGCAGTGAAAACAAACAGCCGAACACTGAAGCTTTCTTT | CASSENKQPNTEAFF | 15 | TRBJ1-1 | . | . | TRBV2
TGTGCCAGCAGCACGACAGGGGGCGCCCCCTACACTGAAGCTTTCTTT | CASSTTGGAPYTEAFF | 16 | TRBJ1-1 | TRBD1 | . | TRBV28
TGCGCCAGCAGCTTGGAAGGGCCGGGGACTGAAGCTTTCTTT | CASSLEGPGTEAFF | 14 | TRBJ1-1 | . | . | TRBV5-1
TGCGCCAGCAGCGTCCCCGGGACAGCCAAGAACACTGAAGCTTTCTTT | CASSVPGTAKNTEAFF | 16 | TRBJ1-1 | TRBD1 | . | TRBV5-1
TGTGCCAGCAGCTTAGTTATTTACGAGCAGTACTTC | CASSLVIYEQYF | 12 | TRBJ2-7 | . | . | TRBV11-2
TGTGCCAGTAGTATGGGACAGGGTTTCTACATGAACACTGAAGCTTTCTTT | CASSMGQGFYMNTEAFF | 17 | TRBJ1-1 | TRBD1 | . | TRBV19